These 13 T cell receptor beta chains were all obtained from the same sample, sequenced in a study of identical twins. From the 5' RACE reads, TCRdb called clonotypes with MiXCR, one entry per CDR3 protein. The repertoire consists of fewer than 250,000 distinct CDR3 sequences, with under 10% occurring once and the leading ten covering around 1.8%. This sample also belongs to another study, concerning yellow fever vaccine responses in identical twins.

Sequenced sample: memory (CD45RO+) T cells sorted from blood. All receptors come from a woman younger than 30 in good health.

This clonotype showed up just a few times. The chain couples TRBV29-1 to TRBJ2-7; either TRBD1 or TRBD2 may supply D (5 bases each). Germline loops: CDR1 SQVTM, CDR2 ANQGSEA. The CDR3 consists of 13 residues. Trimming took 1 base from V and 6 from J, leaving 13 bases between them. Here the CDR3 reads CSVEAGTSFEQYF. CDR3 DNA sequence: TGCAGCGTTGAAGCGGGGACCTCGTTCGAGCAGTACTTC.

The genes are TRBV4-2 and TRBJ2-1; 9 bases map to TRBD2. The CDR3 is made up of 17 amino acids. Germline assignment: CDR1 LGHNA and CDR2 YNFKEQ. V was pared by 4 bases and J by 2 bases, with 9 bases of the junction left unmatched. The CDR3: CASSLELVAGAYNEQFF. The CDR3 nucleotides read TGTGCCAGCAGCCTCGAATTGGTAGCGGGAGCCTACAATGAGCAGTTCTTC.

This clonotype was counted ten times or more. The chain is built from TRBV12-3 or TRBV12-4 and TRBJ2-5; D not resolved. The CDR3 runs 14 residues. Trimming shortened V by 3 bases and J by 4 bases, and 12 bases separated the two germline ends. The CDR3 is CASSFNLGGETQYF. Written as DNA, the CDR3 is TGTGCCAGCAGTTTTAATTTGGGCGGAGAGACCCAGTACTTC.

This clonotype was counted only a few times. CDR3 loop: CASSGGYTGELFF. For the CDR3, the DNA is TGTGCCAGCAGTGGGGGGTACACCGGGGAGCTGTTTTTT. This chain connects TRBV12-3 or TRBV12-4 to TRBJ2-2; D possibly corresponds to TRBD2 (6 bases). With 5 bases removed from V and 3 bases from J, the gap between germline ends came to 7 bases. CDR3 length: 13 amino acids.

This clonotype was seen at least ten times. The chain joins TRBV25-1 to TRBJ2-3; 9 positions match TRBD1. The V gene end was trimmed by 6 bases and the J gene end by 3 bases; junction bases not matched to a gene: 7. CDR1 and CDR2 from the germline V gene are MGHDK and SYGVNS. The CDR3 extends over 15 amino acids. CDR3 DNA: TGTGCCAGCAGATCTGGCGACAGGGGGACAGATACGCAGTATTTT. Its translation is CASRSGDRGTDTQYF.

This clonotype was seen more than once but under ten times. The J gene is TRBJ2-7, the V gene TRBV6-2 or TRBV6-3; D assignment may be TRBD1 or TRBD2 (5 bases each). The CDR3 contains 14 residues. Germline lookup yields CDR1 MNHEY and CDR2 SVGEGT. Deletions cut 6 bases from V and 0 bases from J, with 12 bases between. The DNA of the CDR3 is TGTGCCAGCAGATGGGACGCATACTCCTACGAGCAGTACTTC. It encodes CASRWDAYSYEQYF.

This clonotype was counted between two and nine times. V and J are TRBV7-9 and TRBJ2-7; D unclear. V was clipped by 3 bases and J by 2 bases, with 8 bases between them. Germline assignment: CDR1 SEHNR and CDR2 FQNEAQ (reference sequence). The CDR3 length is 13 residues. The CDR3 reads CASSLGFTYEQYF. The DNA of the CDR3 is TGTGCCAGCAGCTTGGGCTTTACCTACGAGCAGTACTTC.

In its sample, this clonotype was seen many times. This chain joins TRBV24-1 and TRBJ2-1; perhaps TRBD2 as D (5 bases). The CDR3 sequence is 14 residues long. V was cut by 6 bases and J by 6 bases, with 14 bases left in between. The germline V gene has CDR1 KGHDR and CDR2 SFDVKD. The CDR3 DNA is TGTGCCACCAGTAGCCCAGCGGCTAGCAATGAGCAGTTCTTC. Translating gives CATSSPAASNEQFF.

This clonotype was counted many times. The rearrangement joins TRBV3-1 to TRBJ2-2; D might be TRBD1 (6 bases). CDR3 length equals 15 residues. Trimming pared 1 base from V and 7 bases from J, leaving 13 bases between. Germline V gives CDR1 LGHDT, CDR2 YNNKEL (reference sequence). CDR3 sequence: CASSQAKQGYGELFF. CDR3 bases: TGTGCCAGCAGCCAAGCCAAACAGGGTTACGGGGAGCTGTTTTTT.

This clonotype was picked up a small number of times. The V call is TRBV7-2, the J call TRBJ1-1; D unclear. Looked up from germline, CDR1 is SGHTA and CDR2 is FQGNSA. The V end lost 1 base, the J end lost 4 bases, and 7 bases lay between the germline ends. The CDR3 contains 13 residues. The CDR3 DNA sequence: TGTGCCAGCAGCTTAGAGTCGGTCACTGAAGCTTTCTTT. Protein product: CASSLESVTEAFF.

This clonotype was seen many times. The chain combines TRBV3-1 with TRBJ2-7, with 7 bases aligning to TRBD2. The germline V gene encodes CDR1 LGHDT and CDR2 YNNKEL (reference sequence). V shed 1 base and J 6 bases; nucleotides not matched to a gene: 3. This CDR3 has 13 amino acids. The CDR3 coding sequence is TGTGCCAGCAGCCAAGGGGAGGGATCCGAGCAGTACTTC. Its translation is CASSQGEGSEQYF.

This clonotype has a handful of counts. CDR3: CASSFAINYGYTF. The CDR3 DNA sequence: TGTGCCAGCAGTTTCGCAATAAACTATGGCTACACCTTC. The rearrangement uses TRBV6-6 and TRBJ1-2; no clear D. Per germline, CDR1 MNHNY and CDR2 SVGAGI (reference sequence). Trimming removed 4 bases at V and 2 bases at J, with 8 bases between. The CDR3 runs to 13 residues.

There are a few counts of this clonotype. The rearrangement joins TRBV10-3 to TRBJ1-4; the D is unclear. CDR3 length: 15 amino acids. Germline V gives CDR1 ENHRY, CDR2 SYGVKD. The germline V and J ends were trimmed by 0 bases and 8 bases, with 13 bases remaining between them. The CDR3, as DNA: TGTGCCATCAGTGAGTCGGTGGGGAGTAACGAAAAACTGTTTTTT. This translates into CAISESVGSNEKLFF.